This T cell receptor (beta chain) was captured in a study of CD8 T cells in ankylosing spondylitis. Study-level points and caveats: Made up of 7 to 9 highly homologous variants, a TCR beta motif appeared characteristic of ankylosing spondylitis blood. In peripheral blood, disease-linked CD8+ clones occurred at relatively low frequencies. Past research had described some motif variants in reactive arthritis synovial fluid and blood. Researchers reportedly found disease-linked clones significantly enriched in matched ankylosing spondylitis synovial fluid.

V shed 1 base and J shed 6 bases, with 14 bases lying between them. Looked up from germline, CDR1 is LGHNT and CDR2 is FRNRAP. CDR3 size: 15 residues. Molecular-barcoded quantitative 5'-RACE produced these TCR beta libraries. TCRdb used MiXCR to reprocess the 5' RACE reads, holding one entry per CDR3 protein. Here the sample spans 670,000 or so distinct CDR3 sequences, 19% being singletons. As for this clonotype: Antigen specificity is unknown.

This receptor was taken from a male donor with ankylosing spondylitis. The genes are TRBV12-5 and TRBJ2-3, with TRBD2 as a possible D gene (6 bases). Sequenced: blood, either unsorted or a sorted T cell fraction (not recorded which). CDR3 sequence: CASGLAAGRGDTQYF. The DNA for the CDR3 is TGTGCTAGTGGTTTGGCCGCTGGTCGGGGGGATACGCAGTATTTT.